The 20 T cell receptor beta chains below come from one sample, sequenced in a study of T-cell memory formation after mild COVID-19 (dated by TCRdb to the early 2020s). Libraries were prepared through 5' RACE. Sequencing was carried out with an Illumina NovaSeq 6000. TCRdb redid the processing of the public reads, applying fastp at Q25 and MiXCR, and retained in-frame beta chains. A single entry per CDR3 protein holds the most common genes and DNA from its merged rows. The sample data list about 110,000 distinct CDR3 sequences, and over 15% of these were observed just once. Around 5.1% of the sample belongs to the ten largest clones. The sample taken for sequencing was PBMCs or a T cell subset sorted from them (not recorded which). These receptor sequences come from a man aged 18 to 35 who had mild COVID-19 (a few samples of this study predate the infection). The sample titles of this study are shuffled in the database, so cell type and time point are left out; the donor was told from shared clones.

J is TRBJ2-7 and V is TRBV9, with 12 positions matching TRBD1. From germline, CDR1 is SGDLS and CDR2 YYNGEE. The CDR3 runs 13 residues. J gave up 6 bases and V 6 bases, and 4 bases lay outside the gene matches. The DNA of the CDR3 is TGTGCCAGCACGGGGACAGGGGGCTCCGAGCAGTACTTC. Translating gives CASTGTGGSEQYF.

This clonotype was counted at least ten times. CDR3 region: CASRDYTGELFF. CDR3 bases: TGCGCCAGCAGGGACTACACCGGGGAGCTGTTTTTT. The rearrangement uses TRBV4-3 and TRBJ2-2, with a weak D call TRBD2 (5 bases). Germline V gene data show CDR1 as LGHNA and CDR2 as YSLEER. Deletions cut 6 bases from V and 3 bases from J, with 5 bases between. This CDR3 has 12 amino acids.

The chain has TRBV7-2 and TRBJ2-3; D gene unclear. Per germline, CDR1 SGHTA and CDR2 FQGNSA. V was pared by 2 bases and J by 0 bases, with 6 bases between. The CDR3 loop spans 14 amino acids. CDR3 DNA sequence: TGTGCCAGCAGCTTACGGAAAAGCACAGATACGCAGTATTTT. Its translation: CASSLRKSTDTQYF.

This clonotype was observed at least ten times. The chain carries TRBV7-2 and TRBJ2-7; 13 bases are a match to TRBD2. V shed 4 bases and J 0 bases; nucleotides not matched to a gene: 9. In germline, CDR1 is SGHTA, CDR2 FQGNSA. This CDR3 region has 18 residues. CDR3 coding DNA: TGTGCCAGCAGCTCGCCGGGACTAGCGGGGACGAACTCCTACGAGCAGTACTTC. As protein: CASSSPGLAGTNSYEQYF.

There are many counts of this clonotype. The chain has TRBV12-3 or TRBV12-4 and TRBJ2-7; D is unresolved. The CDR3 is made up of 14 amino acids. Trimming cost V 7 bases and J 2 bases, with 15 bases left between them. CDR3 coding DNA: TGTGCCAGCAAGATCTCCGGCGGCGCCTACGAGCAGTACTTC. It codes for CASKISGGAYEQYF.

This clonotype was detected ten times or more. The gene calls are TRBV5-6 and TRBJ2-1; D is tentatively TRBD1 or TRBD2 (5 bases each). The CDR3 is made up of 14 amino acids. The germline CDR1 and CDR2 sequences are SGHDT and YYEEEE. The V end was cut by 4 bases, the J end by 5 bases, with 13 bases between. CDR3 residues: CASSPEGRHNEQFF. CDR3 sequence (DNA): TGTGCCAGCAGCCCCGAGGGACGGCACAATGAGCAGTTCTTC.

This clonotype was seen only a few times. This sequence joins TRBV18 and TRBJ1-6; TRBD1 matches at 10 bases. Germline V gives CDR1 KGHSH, CDR2 LQKENI. The CDR3 sequence is 17 residues long. J was trimmed by 7 bases and V by 4 bases; bases with no gene match: 10. The CDR3 is CASSHNGQGVGNSPLHF. DNA for the CDR3: TGTGCCAGCTCACATAACGGACAGGGGGTTGGAAATTCACCCCTCCACTTT.

This clonotype came up a few times. The V and J genes are TRBV10-3 and TRBJ1-5, with a possible D match to TRBD1 (5 bases). With 7 bases removed from V and 4 bases from J, the gap between germline ends came to 11 bases. Germline V CDR1 and CDR2: ENHRY, SYGVKD. The CDR3 contains 13 residues. The CDR3 spells CAITSDRNQPQHF. The CDR3 bases are TGTGCCATCACCTCCGACAGAAATCAGCCCCAGCATTTT.

This clonotype was found a few times. V and J are TRBV20-1 and TRBJ1-2; 10 bases match TRBD1. Germline V lookup: CDR1 DFQATT, CDR2 SNEGSKA (reference sequence). CDR3 size: 15 residues. After removal of 1 base from V and 2 bases from J, the junction contained 4 bases not matched to a gene. CDR3 coding DNA: TGCAGTGCTAGAGGACAGGGACAGGGGAACTATGGCTACACCTTC. Its translation: CSARGQGQGNYGYTF.

The V call is TRBV29-1, the J call TRBJ1-1, with D unclear. The germline V and J ends were trimmed by 5 bases and 8 bases, with 15 bases remaining between them. Germline V gene lookup returns CDR1 SQVTM and CDR2 ANQGSEA. CDR3 size: 12 residues. This CDR3 reads CSVCSQTPEAFF. In DNA form, the CDR3 reads TGCAGCGTTTGTTCCCAAACCCCCGAAGCTTTCTTT.

This clonotype was seen many times. CDR3 DNA: TGCGCCAGCAGCCACGAACAGGGCTACTATGGCTACACCTTC. Translation: CASSHEQGYYGYTF. The chain carries TRBV4-3 and TRBJ1-2; TRBD1 might be the D (6 bases). With 3 bases removed from V and 3 bases from J, the gap between germline ends came to 11 bases. Germline CDR1 LGHNA, CDR2 YSLEER. This CDR3 has 14 residues.

The chain links TRBV5-1 to TRBJ1-2; D remains ambiguous. The germline V and J ends were trimmed by 0 bases and 8 bases, with 11 bases remaining between them. CDR1 is SGHRS, CDR2 YFSETQ, per germline. The CDR3 spans 13 residues. The CDR3 nucleotides read TGCGCCAGCAGCTTGGTGGGCAGTCGGGGCTACACCTTC. It translates to CASSLVGSRGYTF.

This rearrangement joins TRBV5-1 to TRBJ2-5; the D gene could be TRBD1 or TRBD2 (5 bases each). V was trimmed by 4 bases and J by 2 bases, leaving 15 bases between them. CDR1 and CDR2 (germline): SGHRS, YFSETQ. This CDR3 has 15 amino acids. CDR3 in amino acids: CASSPGPGIQETQYF. Written as DNA, the CDR3 is TGCGCCAGCAGCCCGGGGCCGGGGATACAAGAGACCCAGTACTTC.

This clonotype was detected a few times. The rearrangement links TRBV7-9 to TRBJ2-6; 12 positions agree with TRBD2. This CDR3 contains 18 residues. Trimming at V came to 1 base and at J to 2 bases, leaving 3 bases not matched to a gene. CDR1 SEHNR and CDR2 FQNEAQ come from the germline V gene (reference sequence). The chain's CDR3 is CASSLGASGGAGANVLTF. DNA of the CDR3: TGTGCCAGCAGCTTAGGGGCTAGCGGGGGGGCTGGGGCCAACGTCCTGACTTTC. Full variable domain (rest looked up from reference TRBV7-9 and TRBJ2-6): DTGVSQNPRHKITKRGQNVTFRCDPISEHNRLYWYRQTLGQGPEFLTYFQNEAQLEKSRLLSDRFSAERPKGSFSTLEIQRTEQGDSAMYLCASSLGASGGAGANVLTFGAGSRLTVL.

This sequence joins TRBV28 and TRBJ1-3; D is uncertain. From germline, CDR1 is MDHEN and CDR2 SYDVKM. The CDR3 has 12 residues. V was shortened by 6 bases and J by 8 bases, with 11 bases between the two germline ends. CDR3 loop: CASSRRRDTIYF. The CDR3 DNA sequence: TGTGCCAGCAGCCGCCGGCGGGACACCATATATTTT. The full variable domain, with the rest looked up from reference TRBV28 and TRBJ1-3, is DVKVTQSSRYLVKRTGEKVFLECVQDMDHENMFWYRQDPGLGLRLIYFSYDVKMKEKGDIPEGYSVSREKKERFSLILESASTNQTSMYLCASSRRRDTIYFGEGSWLTVV.

This clonotype is termed medium-sized. The chain is built from TRBV7-2 and TRBJ2-2; D possibly matches TRBD1 or TRBD2 (6 bases each). The V end lost 2 bases, the J end lost 5 bases, and 12 bases lay between the germline ends. CDR1 is SGHTA and CDR2 is FQGNSA in the germline V gene. The CDR3 spans 15 residues. CDR3 bases: TGTGCCAGCAGCTTATTCCAAGGGGGGACCGGGGAGCTGTTTTTT. Translated: CASSLFQGGTGELFF.

The J gene is TRBJ2-5, the V gene TRBV15, with D hard to call. CDR3 length equals 15 residues. Germline V CDR1 and CDR2: LNHNV, YYDKDF (reference sequence). The germline V and J ends were trimmed by 0 bases and 2 bases, with 10 bases remaining between them. The CDR3 sequence is CATSRDLTIQETQYF. In nucleotides, the CDR3 is TGTGCCACCAGCAGAGATCTAACTATACAAGAGACCCAGTACTTC.

This clonotype has a count of ten or more. The V and J genes are TRBV4-2 and TRBJ2-5; 7 nucleotides align to TRBD1. The germline V gene encodes CDR1 LGHNA and CDR2 YNFKEQ. CDR3 size: 17 residues. The V and J ends lost 4 bases and 5 bases, in that order; junction bases with no gene match: 16. As DNA, the CDR3 is TGTGCCAGCAGCCTCCACCCCCGGGACAGCGCAGGGGAGACCCAGTACTTC. It specifies CASSLHPRDSAGETQYF.

This clonotype was observed a handful of times. This chain links TRBV4-2 with TRBJ2-7; D might be TRBD1 (6 bases). CDR3 size: 16 residues. Germline CDR1 and CDR2: LGHNA and YNFKEQ. The V and J ends lost 0 bases and 0 bases respectively, with 12 bases between them. The CDR3 nucleotides are TGTGCCAGCAGCCAAGATATCAGGGGATCCTCCTACGAGCAGTACTTC. This sequence encodes CASSQDIRGSSYEQYF.

This clonotype was detected many times. The J gene is TRBJ2-7, the V gene TRBV6-5, with TRBD2 matching 10 bases. V gave up 2 bases and J gave up 9 bases; unmatched junction bases: 7. Germline V gene sequence: CDR1 MNHEY, CDR2 SVGAGI. The CDR3 length is 14 residues. The CDR3 sequence is CASSYGTSGDRQYF. DNA of the CDR3: TGTGCCAGCAGTTACGGCACTAGCGGGGATCGGCAGTACTTC.